Sequencing of this T cell receptor (beta chain) was carried out in a study of CD8+CD57+ T cells in acquired aplastic anemia. The CDR3 is 13 amino acids. Looked up from germline, CDR1 is LNHDA and CDR2 is SQIVND (reference sequence). Trimming left V 10 bases short and J 1 base short, with 13 bases between. It was patients with CD8+CD57+ cell expansion by flow cytometry who were chosen for sequencing. Genomic DNA, serving as template, underwent TCR beta VDJ and CDR3 profiling. TCRdb ran MiXCR on the reads and lists one entry per CDR3 protein. Of around 200,000 distinct CDR3 sequences in the sample, 48% are singletons; the top ten hold around 8.8%.

The sample comprised sorted CD4+, CD8+, or CD8+CD57+ T cells (not recorded which) from PBMCs. The TCR originated in a human donor with aplastic anemia. The rearrangement links TRBV19 to TRBJ2-5; the D is unclear. The CDR3 is CATSPRTQETQYF. For the CDR3, the DNA is TGTGCCACCTCCCCGCGGACCCAAGAGACCCAGTACTTC.